These 12 T cell receptor beta chains share one sample of origin, sequenced in a study of T cells after yellow fever vaccination. From the 5' RACE reads, TCRdb called clonotypes with MiXCR, one entry per CDR3 protein. In the table there are about 240,000 distinct CDR3 sequences, 6.9% of which are singletons. The specimen was CD4+ T cells sorted from PBMCs, collected 15 days after the yellow fever booster vaccination. The receptors originated from a man between 25 and 39 years old who received the YFV17D yellow fever vaccine.

This clonotype occurred a few times. The rearrangement uses TRBV21-1 and TRBJ2-7; the table's D gene call, TRBD2, was not cross checked with the DNA. TRBV21-1 is designated a pseudogene. There are 16 residues in the CDR3. Written as DNA, the CDR3 is TGTGCCAGCAGCAACCGGGACTACCTTCGCTCCTACGAGCAGTACTTC. Its protein is CASSNRDYLRSYEQYF.

The V and J genes are TRBV28 and TRBJ2-7; D is possibly TRBD2 (5 bases). The CDR3 is 15 amino acids. In germline, CDR1 is MDHEN, CDR2 SYDVKM. With 2 bases removed from V and 1 base from J, the gap between germline ends came to 12 bases. Here the CDR3 reads CASSLTGKRSYEQYF. The DNA for the CDR3 is TGTGCCAGCAGTTTAACCGGGAAGAGGTCCTACGAGCAGTACTTC.

There are many counts of this clonotype. The gene calls are TRBV20-1 and TRBJ1-2; D is unclear. The CDR3 sequence is 13 residues long. Germline loops: CDR1 DFQATT, CDR2 SNEGSKA (reference sequence). V dropped 1 base and J dropped 8 bases, with 14 bases sitting between them. CDR3 in amino acids: CSARAHSQEGYTF. The CDR3 region has the DNA TGCAGTGCTAGAGCTCACAGTCAGGAGGGCTACACCTTC.

This clonotype occurred a few times. V is TRBV28 and J is TRBJ2-2, with 12 bases matching TRBD2. Germline CDR1 and CDR2: MDHEN and SYDVKM. The CDR3 runs to 16 residues. J gave up 7 bases and V 6 bases, and 9 bases lay outside the gene matches. CDR3 in amino acids: CASSRSSGRAGGELFF. In nucleotides, the CDR3 is TGTGCCAGCAGCCGCTCTAGCGGGAGGGCCGGCGGGGAGCTGTTTTTT. Full variable domain (outside the CDR3, taken from reference TRBV28 and TRBJ2-2): DVKVTQSSRYLVKRTGEKVFLECVQDMDHENMFWYRQDPGLGLRLIYFSYDVKMKEKGDIPEGYSVSREKKERFSLILESASTNQTSMYLCASSRSSGRAGGELFFGEGSRLTVL.

V is TRBV14 and J is TRBJ1-6, with a possible D match to TRBD1 (5 bases). The CDR3 is 13 residues long. V lost 4 bases and J lost 10, with 11 bases in between. Germline CDR1 is SGHDN and CDR2 is FVKESK. The CDR3 DNA reads as TGTGCCAGCAGCCCCTCAGGGCGGTCACCCCTCCACTTT. Protein: CASSPSGRSPLHF.

The chain combines TRBV7-2 with TRBJ2-7; no definite D call. Trimming removed 5 bases at V and 2 bases at J, with 10 bases between. Per the germline V gene, CDR1 is SGHTA and CDR2 is FQGNSA. This CDR3 contains 13 residues. The CDR3 protein is CASSPGYPYEQYF. DNA of the CDR3: TGTGCCAGCAGCCCCGGATACCCCTACGAGCAGTACTTC.

This clonotype was seen more than once but under ten times. V is TRBV19 and J is TRBJ1-6; D may be TRBD1 (5 bases). Trimming took off 3 bases at V and 10 bases at J, with 16 bases between the two ends. This CDR3 is 15 amino acids long. The V gene's germline CDR1 is LNHDA and CDR2 SQIVND (reference sequence). The CDR3 loop reads CASSIEGREESPLHF. CDR3 DNA: TGTGCCAGTAGTATCGAGGGGCGCGAAGAGTCACCCCTCCACTTT.

The table lists this clonotype with many counts. V gene TRBV28 combines with J gene TRBJ2-7, with D tentatively TRBD1 (5 bases). V lost 5 bases to trimming and J lost 4 bases, with 9 bases between them. This CDR3 is built from 12 residues. CDR1 is MDHEN and CDR2 is SYDVKM in the germline V gene. The chain's CDR3 is CASSRTTYEQYF. CDR3 DNA: TGTGCCAGCAGTCGGACAACTTACGAGCAGTACTTC.

The chain recombines TRBV28 with TRBJ2-1, with TRBD2 matching over 9 bases. The CDR3 runs to 15 residues. In germline, CDR1 is MDHEN, CDR2 SYDVKM. V shed 5 bases and J 0 bases; nucleotides not matched to a gene: 2. CDR3 nucleotides: TGTGCCAGCAGTGGCGGGGGGGCCTCCTACAATGAGCAGTTCTTC. Translation gives CASSGGGASYNEQFF.

This clonotype was seen repeatedly, ten times or more. The genes are TRBV20-1 and TRBJ2-3; TRBD1 might be the D (5 bases). V was cut by 5 bases and J by 1 base, with 10 bases left in between. The germline V gene encodes CDR1 DFQATT and CDR2 SNEGSKA (reference sequence). This CDR3 has 13 amino acids. CDR3 nucleotide sequence: TGCAGTGCTCAGGACACAGGCACAGATACGCAGTATTTT. Translating it yields CSAQDTGTDTQYF.

This chain uses TRBV2 with TRBJ1-5; TRBD1 matches 8 bases. In germline, CDR1 is SNHLY, CDR2 FYNNEI. This CDR3 has 17 amino acids. V was clipped by 6 bases and J by 1 base; unmatched bases: 11. The CDR3 region has the DNA TGTGCCAGCAGAGGTATCAGGGGGCTCGGGAGCAATCAGCCCCAGCATTTT. Translation gives CASRGIRGLGSNQPQHF.

The chain recombines TRBV5-1 with TRBJ2-2; 8 bases are a match to TRBD1. The CDR3 has 15 residues. From germline, CDR1 is SGHRS and CDR2 YFSETQ. V lost 4 bases and J lost 5; bases outside the gene matches: 7. CDR3 loop: CASSNGQGATGELFF. CDR3 sequence (DNA): TGCGCCAGCAGCAATGGACAGGGTGCGACCGGGGAGCTGTTTTTT.